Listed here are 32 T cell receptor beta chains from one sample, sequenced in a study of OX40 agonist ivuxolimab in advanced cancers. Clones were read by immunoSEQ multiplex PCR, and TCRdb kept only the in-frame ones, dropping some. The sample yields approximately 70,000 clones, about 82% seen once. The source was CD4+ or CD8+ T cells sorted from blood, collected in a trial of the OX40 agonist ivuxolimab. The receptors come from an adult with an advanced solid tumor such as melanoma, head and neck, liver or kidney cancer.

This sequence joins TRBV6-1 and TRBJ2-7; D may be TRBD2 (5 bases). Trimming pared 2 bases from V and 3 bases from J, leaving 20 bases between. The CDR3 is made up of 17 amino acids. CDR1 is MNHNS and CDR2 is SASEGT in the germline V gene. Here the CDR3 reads CASSEIRSRRVYYEQYF. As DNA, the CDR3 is TGTGCCAGCAGTGAAATAAGGTCAAGGCGGGTCTACTACGAGCAGTACTTC.

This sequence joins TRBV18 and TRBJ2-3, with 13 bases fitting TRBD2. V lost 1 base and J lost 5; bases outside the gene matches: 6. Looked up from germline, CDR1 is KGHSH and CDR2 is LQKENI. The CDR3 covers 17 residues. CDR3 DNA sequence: TGTGCCAGCTCACCACTACTAGCGGGGGGGCTGAGAGATACGCAGTATTTT. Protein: CASSPLLAGGLRDTQYF. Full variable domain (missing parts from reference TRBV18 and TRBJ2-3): NAGVMQNPRHLVRRRGQEARLRCSPMKGHSHVYWYRQLPEEGLKFMVYLQKENIIDESGMPKERFSAEFPKEGPSILRIQQVVRGDSAAYFCASSPLLAGGLRDTQYFGPGTRLTVL.

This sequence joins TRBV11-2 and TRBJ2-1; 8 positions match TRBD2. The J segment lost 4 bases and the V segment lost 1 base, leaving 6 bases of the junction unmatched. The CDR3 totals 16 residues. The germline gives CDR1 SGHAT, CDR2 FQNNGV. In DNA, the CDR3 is TGTGCCAGCAGCTTAGCGCGGGGGGCGGGTTACAATGAGCAGTTCTTC. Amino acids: CASSLARGAGYNEQFF.

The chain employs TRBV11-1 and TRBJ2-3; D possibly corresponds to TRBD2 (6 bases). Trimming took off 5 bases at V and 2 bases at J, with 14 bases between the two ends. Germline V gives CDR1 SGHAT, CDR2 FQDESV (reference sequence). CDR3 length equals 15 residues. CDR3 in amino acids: CASSPWRGITDTQYF. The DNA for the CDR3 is TGTGCCAGCAGCCCTTGGCGGGGTATCACAGATACGCAGTATTTT.

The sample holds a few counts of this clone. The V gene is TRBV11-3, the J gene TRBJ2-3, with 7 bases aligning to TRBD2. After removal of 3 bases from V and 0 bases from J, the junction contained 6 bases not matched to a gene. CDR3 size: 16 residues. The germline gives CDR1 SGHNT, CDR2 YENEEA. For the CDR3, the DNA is TGTGCCAGCAGCTTCTCGAGCGGGGCTAGCACAGATACGCAGTATTTT. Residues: CASSFSSGASTDTQYF.

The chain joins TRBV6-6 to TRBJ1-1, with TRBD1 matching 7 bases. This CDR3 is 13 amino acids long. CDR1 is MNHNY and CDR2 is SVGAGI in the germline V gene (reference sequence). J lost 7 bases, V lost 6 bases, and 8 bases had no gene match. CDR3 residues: CASRETGAREAFF. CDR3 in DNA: TGTGCCAGCAGGGAAACAGGGGCTCGTGAAGCTTTCTTT.

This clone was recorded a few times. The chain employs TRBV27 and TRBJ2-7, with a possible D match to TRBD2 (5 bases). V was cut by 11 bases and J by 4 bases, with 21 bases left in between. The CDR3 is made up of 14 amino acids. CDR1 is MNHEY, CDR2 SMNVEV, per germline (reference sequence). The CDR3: CASALGGSLYEQYF. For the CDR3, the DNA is TGTGCCTCCGCTCTCGGAGGCAGCTTATACGAGCAGTACTTC.

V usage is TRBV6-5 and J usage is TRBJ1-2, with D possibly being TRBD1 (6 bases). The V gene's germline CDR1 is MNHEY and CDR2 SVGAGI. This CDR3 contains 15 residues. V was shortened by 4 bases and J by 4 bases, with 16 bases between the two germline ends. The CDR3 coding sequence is TGTGCCAGCAGTTTTGAGGGGGGCGCCGGCTATGGCTACACCTTC. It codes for CASSFEGGAGYGYTF.

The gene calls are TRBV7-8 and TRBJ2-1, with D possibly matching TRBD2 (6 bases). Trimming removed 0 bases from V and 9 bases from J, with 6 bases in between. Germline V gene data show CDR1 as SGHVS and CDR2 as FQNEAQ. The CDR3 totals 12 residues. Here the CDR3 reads CASSLARGEQFF. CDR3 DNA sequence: TGTGCCAGCAGCTTAGCGCGGGGTGAGCAGTTCTTC.

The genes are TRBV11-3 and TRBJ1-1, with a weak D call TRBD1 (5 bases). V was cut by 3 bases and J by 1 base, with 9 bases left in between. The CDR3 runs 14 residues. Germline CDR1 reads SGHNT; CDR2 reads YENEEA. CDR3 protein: CASSFSGTNTEAFF. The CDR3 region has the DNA TGTGCCAGCAGCTTCTCCGGGACGAACACTGAAGCTTTCTTT.

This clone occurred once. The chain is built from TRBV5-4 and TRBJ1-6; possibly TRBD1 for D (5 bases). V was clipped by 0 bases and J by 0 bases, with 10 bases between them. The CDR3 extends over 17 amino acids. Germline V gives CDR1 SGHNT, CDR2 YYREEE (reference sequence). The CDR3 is CASSLGQTSSYNSPLHF. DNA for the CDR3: TGTGCCAGCAGCTTGGGACAGACGAGCTCCTATAATTCACCCCTCCACTTT. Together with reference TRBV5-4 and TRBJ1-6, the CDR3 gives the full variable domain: ETGVTQSPTHLIKTRGQQVTLRCSSQSGHNTVSWYQQALGQGPQFIFQYYREEENGRGNFPPRFSGLQFPNYSSELNVNALELDDSALYLCASSLGQTSSYNSPLHFGNGTRLTVT.

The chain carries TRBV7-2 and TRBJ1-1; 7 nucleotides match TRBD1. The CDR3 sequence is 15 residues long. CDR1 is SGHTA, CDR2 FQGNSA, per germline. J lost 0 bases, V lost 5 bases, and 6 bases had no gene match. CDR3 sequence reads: CASSRTGAMNTEAFF. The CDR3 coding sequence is TGTGCCAGCAGCAGAACAGGGGCTATGAACACTGAAGCTTTCTTT.

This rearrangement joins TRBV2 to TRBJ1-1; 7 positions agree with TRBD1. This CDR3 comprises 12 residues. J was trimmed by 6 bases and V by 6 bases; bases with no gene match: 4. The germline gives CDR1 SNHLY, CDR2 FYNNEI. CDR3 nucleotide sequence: TGTGCCAGCAGCGTAGACAGGGCTGAAGCTTTCTTT. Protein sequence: CASSVDRAEAFF. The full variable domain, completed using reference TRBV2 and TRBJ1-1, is EPEVTQTPSHQVTQMGQEVILRCVPISNHLYFYWYRQILGQKVEFLVSFYNNEISEKSEIFDDQFSVERPDGSNFTLKIRSTKLEDSAMYFCASSVDRAEAFFGQGTRLTVV.

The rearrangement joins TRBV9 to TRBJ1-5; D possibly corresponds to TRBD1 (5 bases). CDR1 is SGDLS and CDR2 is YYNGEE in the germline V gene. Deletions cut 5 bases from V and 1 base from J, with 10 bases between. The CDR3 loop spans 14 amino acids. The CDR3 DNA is TGTGCCAGCAGTGGTTGGGGGAGCAATCAGCCCCAGCATTTT. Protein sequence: CASSGWGSNQPQHF.

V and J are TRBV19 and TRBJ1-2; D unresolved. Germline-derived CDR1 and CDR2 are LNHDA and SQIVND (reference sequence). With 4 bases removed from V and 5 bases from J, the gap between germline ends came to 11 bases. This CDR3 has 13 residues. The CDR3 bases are TGTGCCAGTAGTAATGGAGGCGGGTATGGCTACACCTTC. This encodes CASSNGGGYGYTF.

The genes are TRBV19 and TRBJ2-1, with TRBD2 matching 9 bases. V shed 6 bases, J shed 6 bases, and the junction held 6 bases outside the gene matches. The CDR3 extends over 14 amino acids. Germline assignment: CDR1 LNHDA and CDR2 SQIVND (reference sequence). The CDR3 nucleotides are TGTGCCAGTAGCCTCGCGGGGGGGGCCAATGAGCAGTTCTTC. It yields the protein CASSLAGGANEQFF.

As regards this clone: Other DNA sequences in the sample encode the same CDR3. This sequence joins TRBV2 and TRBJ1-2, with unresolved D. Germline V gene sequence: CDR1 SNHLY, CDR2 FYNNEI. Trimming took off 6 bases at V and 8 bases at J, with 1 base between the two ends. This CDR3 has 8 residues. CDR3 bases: TGTGCCAGCAGAGGCTACACCTTC. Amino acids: CASRGYTF.

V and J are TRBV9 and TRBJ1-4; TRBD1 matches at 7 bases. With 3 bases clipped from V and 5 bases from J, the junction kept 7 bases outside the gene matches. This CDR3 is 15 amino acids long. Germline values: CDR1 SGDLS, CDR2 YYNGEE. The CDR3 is CASSGMTGMNEKLFF. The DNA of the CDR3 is TGTGCCAGCAGCGGAATGACAGGGATGAATGAAAAACTGTTTTTT.

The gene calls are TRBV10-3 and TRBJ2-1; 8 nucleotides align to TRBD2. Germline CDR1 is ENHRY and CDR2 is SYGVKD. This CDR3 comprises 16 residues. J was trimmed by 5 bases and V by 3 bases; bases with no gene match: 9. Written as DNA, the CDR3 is TGTGCCATCAGTGAATCGATGGCGGGAGGAAACAATGAGCAGTTCTTC. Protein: CAISESMAGGNNEQFF.

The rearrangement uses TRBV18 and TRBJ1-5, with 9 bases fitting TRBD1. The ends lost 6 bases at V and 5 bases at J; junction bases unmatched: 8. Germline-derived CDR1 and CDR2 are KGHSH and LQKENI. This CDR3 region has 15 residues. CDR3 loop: CASSSGTGIYQPQHF. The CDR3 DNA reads TGTGCCAGCTCCTCGGGGACAGGGATTTATCAGCCCCAGCATTTT.

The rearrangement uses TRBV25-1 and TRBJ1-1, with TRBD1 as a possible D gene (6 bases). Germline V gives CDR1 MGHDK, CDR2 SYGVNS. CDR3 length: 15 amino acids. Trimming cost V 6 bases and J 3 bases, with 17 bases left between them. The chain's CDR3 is CASREQGFWDTEAFF. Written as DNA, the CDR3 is TGTGCCAGCAGAGAACAGGGTTTTTGGGACACTGAAGCTTTCTTT.

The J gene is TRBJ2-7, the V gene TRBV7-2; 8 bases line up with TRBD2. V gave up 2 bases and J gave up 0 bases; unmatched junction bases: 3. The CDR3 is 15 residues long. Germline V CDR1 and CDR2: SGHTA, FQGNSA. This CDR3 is CASSLSGSSSYEQYF. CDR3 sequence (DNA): TGTGCCAGCAGCTTAAGCGGGAGCAGCTCCTACGAGCAGTACTTC.

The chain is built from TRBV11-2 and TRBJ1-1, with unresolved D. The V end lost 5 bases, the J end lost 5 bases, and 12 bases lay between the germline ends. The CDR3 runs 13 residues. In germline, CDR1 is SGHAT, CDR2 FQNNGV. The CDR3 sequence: CASSRQLETEAFF. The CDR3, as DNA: TGTGCCAGCAGCCGCCAATTAGAGACTGAAGCTTTCTTT.

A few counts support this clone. The CDR3 DNA is TGTGCCAGCATGAGAACAGGGGCTCCTGAAGCTTTCTTT. Residues: CASMRTGAPEAFF. V is TRBV2 and J is TRBJ1-1; TRBD1 agrees at 7 bases. This CDR3 has 13 residues. Trimming cost V 7 bases and J 6 bases; bases outside gene matches: 8. Germline CDR1 SNHLY, CDR2 FYNNEI.

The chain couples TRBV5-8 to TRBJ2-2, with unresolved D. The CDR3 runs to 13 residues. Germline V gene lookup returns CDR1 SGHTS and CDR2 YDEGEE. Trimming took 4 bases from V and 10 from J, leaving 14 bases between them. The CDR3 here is CASSPKGLVELFF. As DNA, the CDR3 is TGTGCCAGCAGCCCCAAAGGGCTTGTGGAGCTGTTTTTT.

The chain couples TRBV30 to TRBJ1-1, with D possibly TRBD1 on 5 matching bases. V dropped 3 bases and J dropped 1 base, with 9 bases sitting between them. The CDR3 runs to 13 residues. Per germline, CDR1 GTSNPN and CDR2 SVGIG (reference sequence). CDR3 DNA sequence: TGTGCCTGGAGCACTACAGGGAACACTGAAGCTTTCTTT. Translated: CAWSTTGNTEAFF.

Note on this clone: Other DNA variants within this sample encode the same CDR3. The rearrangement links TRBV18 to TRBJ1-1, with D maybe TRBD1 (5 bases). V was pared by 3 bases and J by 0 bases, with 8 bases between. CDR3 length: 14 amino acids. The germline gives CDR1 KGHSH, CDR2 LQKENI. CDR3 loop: CASSPGQVNTEAFF. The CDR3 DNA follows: TGTGCCAGCTCACCGGGGCAAGTGAACACTGAAGCTTTCTTT.

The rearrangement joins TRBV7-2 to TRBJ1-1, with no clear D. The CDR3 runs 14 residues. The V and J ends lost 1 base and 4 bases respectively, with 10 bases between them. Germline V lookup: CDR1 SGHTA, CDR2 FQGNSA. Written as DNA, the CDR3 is TGTGCCAGCAGCTTAGTCCCGGGTTTCACTGAAGCTTTCTTT. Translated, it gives CASSLVPGFTEAFF.

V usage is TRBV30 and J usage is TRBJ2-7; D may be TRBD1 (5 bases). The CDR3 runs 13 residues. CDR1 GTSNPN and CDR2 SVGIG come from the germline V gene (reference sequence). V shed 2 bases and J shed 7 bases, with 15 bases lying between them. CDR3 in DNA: TGTGCCTGGAGTCCCGGTTTAAGACAGGAGCAGTACTTC. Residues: CAWSPGLRQEQYF. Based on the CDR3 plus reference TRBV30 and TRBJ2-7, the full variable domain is SQTIHQWPATLVQPVGSPLSLECTVEGTSNPNLYWYRQAAGRGLQLLFYSVGIGQISSEVPQNLSASRPQDRQFILSSKKLLLSDSGFYLCAWSPGLRQEQYFGPGTRLTVT.

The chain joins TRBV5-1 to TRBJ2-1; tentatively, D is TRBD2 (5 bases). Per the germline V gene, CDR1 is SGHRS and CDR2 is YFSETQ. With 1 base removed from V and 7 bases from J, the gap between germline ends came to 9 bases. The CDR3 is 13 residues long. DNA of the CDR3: TGCGCCAGCAGCTTGTCACCGGGGAATGAGCAGTTCTTC. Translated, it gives CASSLSPGNEQFF.

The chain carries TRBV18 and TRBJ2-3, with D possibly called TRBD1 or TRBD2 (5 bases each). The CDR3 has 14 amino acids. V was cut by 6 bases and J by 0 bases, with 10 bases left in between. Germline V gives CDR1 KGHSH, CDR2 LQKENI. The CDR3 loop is CASSRWDSTDTQYF. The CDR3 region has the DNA TGTGCCAGCTCCCGCTGGGACAGCACAGATACGCAGTATTTT. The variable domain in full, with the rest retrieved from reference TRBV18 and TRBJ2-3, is NAGVMQNPRHLVRRRGQEARLRCSPMKGHSHVYWYRQLPEEGLKFMVYLQKENIIDESGMPKERFSAEFPKEGPSILRIQQVVRGDSAAYFCASSRWDSTDTQYFGPGTRLTVL.

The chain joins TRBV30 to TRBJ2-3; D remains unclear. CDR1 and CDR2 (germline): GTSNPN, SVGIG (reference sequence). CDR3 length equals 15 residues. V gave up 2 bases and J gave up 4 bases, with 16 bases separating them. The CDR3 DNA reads TGTGCCTGGAGTCCCCCCCTGACTGCAGCAGATACGCAGTATTTT. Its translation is CAWSPPLTAADTQYF.